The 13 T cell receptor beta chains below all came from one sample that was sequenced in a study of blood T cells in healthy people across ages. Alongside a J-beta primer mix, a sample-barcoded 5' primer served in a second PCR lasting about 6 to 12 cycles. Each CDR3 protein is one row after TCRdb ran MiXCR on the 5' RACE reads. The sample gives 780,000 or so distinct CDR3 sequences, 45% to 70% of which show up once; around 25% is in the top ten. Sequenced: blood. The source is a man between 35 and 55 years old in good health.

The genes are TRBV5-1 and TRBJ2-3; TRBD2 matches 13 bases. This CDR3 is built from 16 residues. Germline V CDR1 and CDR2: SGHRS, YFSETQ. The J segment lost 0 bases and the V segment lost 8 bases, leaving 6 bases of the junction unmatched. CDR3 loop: CASGLAGATSTDTQYF. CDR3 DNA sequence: TGCGCCAGTGGACTAGCGGGAGCCACTAGCACAGATACGCAGTATTTT.

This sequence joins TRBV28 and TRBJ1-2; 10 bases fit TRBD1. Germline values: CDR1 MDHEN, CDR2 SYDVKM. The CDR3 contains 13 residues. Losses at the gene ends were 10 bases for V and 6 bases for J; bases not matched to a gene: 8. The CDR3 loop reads CAIEPDRGHGYTF. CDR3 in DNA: TGTGCCATCGAACCCGACAGGGGGCATGGCTACACCTTC.

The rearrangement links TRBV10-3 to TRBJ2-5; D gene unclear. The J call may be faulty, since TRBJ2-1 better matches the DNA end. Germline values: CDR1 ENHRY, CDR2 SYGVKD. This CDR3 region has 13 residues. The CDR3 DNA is TGTGCCATCAGTGGGCAGGAAAGCTACGAGCAGTTCTTC. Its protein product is CAISGQESYEQFF.

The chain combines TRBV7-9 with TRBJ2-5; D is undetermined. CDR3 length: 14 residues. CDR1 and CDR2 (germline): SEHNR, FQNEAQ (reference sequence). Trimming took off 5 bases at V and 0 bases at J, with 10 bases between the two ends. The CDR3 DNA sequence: TGTGCCAGCAGCACTGGGATGTACCAAGAGACCCAGTACTTC. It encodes CASSTGMYQETQYF.

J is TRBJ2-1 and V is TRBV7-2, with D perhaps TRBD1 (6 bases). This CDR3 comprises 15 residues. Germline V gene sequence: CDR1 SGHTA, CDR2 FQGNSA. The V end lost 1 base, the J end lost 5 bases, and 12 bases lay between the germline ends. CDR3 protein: CASSLVGGRNNEQFF. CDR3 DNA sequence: TGTGCCAGCAGCTTAGTAGGGGGACGAAACAATGAGCAGTTCTTC.

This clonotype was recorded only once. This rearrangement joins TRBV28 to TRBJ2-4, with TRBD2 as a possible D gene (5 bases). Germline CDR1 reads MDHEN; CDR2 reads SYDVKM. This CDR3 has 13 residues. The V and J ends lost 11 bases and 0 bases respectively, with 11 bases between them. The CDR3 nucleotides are TGTGCCGCGGGCATCGTAGCCAAAAACATTCAGTACTTC. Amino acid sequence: CAAGIVAKNIQYF.

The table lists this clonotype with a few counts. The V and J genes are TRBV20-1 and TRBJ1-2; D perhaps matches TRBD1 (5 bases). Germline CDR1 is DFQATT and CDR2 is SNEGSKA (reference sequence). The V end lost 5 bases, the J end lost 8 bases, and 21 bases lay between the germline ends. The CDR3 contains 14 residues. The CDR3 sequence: CSAPGAVQLGGYTF. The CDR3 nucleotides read TGCAGTGCTCCTGGGGCAGTCCAATTGGGAGGCTACACCTTC.

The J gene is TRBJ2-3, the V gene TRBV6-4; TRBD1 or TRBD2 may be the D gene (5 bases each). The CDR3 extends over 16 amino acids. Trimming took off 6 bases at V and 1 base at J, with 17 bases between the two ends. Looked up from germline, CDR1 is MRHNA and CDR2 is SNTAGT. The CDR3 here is CASSNSGGDGTDTQYF. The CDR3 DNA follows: TGTGCCAGCAGCAACTCCGGTGGGGACGGCACAGATACGCAGTATTTT.

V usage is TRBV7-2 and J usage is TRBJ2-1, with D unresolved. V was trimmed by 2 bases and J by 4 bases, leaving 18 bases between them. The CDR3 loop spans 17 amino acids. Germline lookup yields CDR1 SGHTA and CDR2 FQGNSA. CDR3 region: CASSLRGTPQLYNEQFF. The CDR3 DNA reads TGTGCCAGCAGCTTAAGAGGAACGCCCCAACTTTACAATGAGCAGTTCTTC.

CDR3 sequence: CASSVGTRLVTGETQYF. For the CDR3, the DNA is TGTGCCAGCAGTGTCGGGACTCGATTGGTTACGGGGGAGACCCAGTACTTC. The chain links TRBV7-2 to TRBJ2-5; D is possibly TRBD2 (6 bases). Per the germline V gene, CDR1 is SGHTA and CDR2 is FQGNSA. The CDR3 is 17 amino acids. V lost 6 bases, J lost 5 bases, and 25 bases lay in between.

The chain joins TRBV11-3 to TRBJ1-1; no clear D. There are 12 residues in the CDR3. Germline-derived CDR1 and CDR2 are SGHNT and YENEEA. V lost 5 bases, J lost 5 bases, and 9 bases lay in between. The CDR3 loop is CASSGPSTEAFF. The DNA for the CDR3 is TGTGCCAGCAGCGGTCCGAGTACTGAAGCTTTCTTT.

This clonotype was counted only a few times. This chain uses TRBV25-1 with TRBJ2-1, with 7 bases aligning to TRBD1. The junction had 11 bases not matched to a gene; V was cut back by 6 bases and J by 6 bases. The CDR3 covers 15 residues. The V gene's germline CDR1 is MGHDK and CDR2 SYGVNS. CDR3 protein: CASRSSTGESNEQFF. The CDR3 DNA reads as TGTGCCAGCAGATCGAGCACAGGGGAAAGCAATGAGCAGTTCTTC.

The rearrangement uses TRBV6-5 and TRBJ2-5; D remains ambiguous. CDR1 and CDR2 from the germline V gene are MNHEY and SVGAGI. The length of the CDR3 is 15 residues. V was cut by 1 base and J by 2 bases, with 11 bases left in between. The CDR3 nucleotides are TGTGCCAGCAGTTACTTAGGGCCTTTTCAAGAGACCCAGTACTTC. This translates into CASSYLGPFQETQYF.